Each of the 20 T cell receptor beta chains below was sequenced from the same sample in a study of blood T cell repertoires in COVID-19. Clones were sequenced by immunoSEQ multiplex PCR, and TCRdb holds only the in-frame ones, with some missing. Of tens of thousands of clones listed, about 80% are singletons. The sample consisted of peripheral blood. These receptors were taken from a woman aged 70 to 79 with acute or convalescent COVID-19.

This sequence joins TRBV6-5 and TRBJ1-1; 12 bases are a match to TRBD1. The germline gives CDR1 MNHEY, CDR2 SVGAGI. This CDR3 has 15 residues. The V gene end was trimmed by 4 bases and the J gene end by 6 bases; junction bases not matched to a gene: 6. CDR3 nucleotide sequence: TGTGCCAGCAGTTCAAGGGACAGGGGGCAGGCTGAAGCTTTCTTT. Translating it yields CASSSRDRGQAEAFF.

The chain has TRBV11-2 and TRBJ1-1; D gene uncertain. V lost 0 bases to trimming and J lost 5 bases, with 7 bases between them. The CDR3 covers 13 residues. The germline V gene has CDR1 SGHAT and CDR2 FQNNGV. CDR3 nucleotide sequence: TGTGCCAGCAGCTTAGAACGGTTAACTGAAGCTTTCTTT. The encoded protein is CASSLERLTEAFF. The full variable domain, in which reference TRBV11-2 and TRBJ1-1 provide the parts outside the CDR3, is EAGVAQSPRYKIIEKRQSVAFWCNPISGHATLYWYQQILGQGPKLLIQFQNNGVVDDSQLPKDRFSAERLKGVDSTLKIQPAKLEDSAVYLCASSLERLTEAFFGQGTRLTVV.

This chain uses TRBV9 with TRBJ1-4; D not resolved. V was cut by 0 bases and J by 4 bases, with 7 bases left in between. The length of the CDR3 is 14 residues. Germline values: CDR1 SGDLS, CDR2 YYNGEE. CDR3 DNA sequence: TGTGCCAGCAGCGTAGGGCAGTTTAATGAAAAACTGTTTTTT. Translated: CASSVGQFNEKLFF.

This sequence joins TRBV2 and TRBJ1-2; 8 positions match TRBD1. After removal of 5 bases from V and 3 bases from J, the junction contained 8 bases not matched to a gene. Germline V gene sequence: CDR1 SNHLY, CDR2 FYNNEI. This CDR3 has 15 residues. The CDR3 region has the DNA TGTGCCAGCAGTATACAGGGGGGAGAATACTATGGCTACACCTTC. Protein product: CASSIQGGEYYGYTF.

The rearrangement joins TRBV2 to TRBJ2-3; D is perhaps TRBD2 (6 bases). In germline, CDR1 is SNHLY, CDR2 FYNNEI. The CDR3 has 12 amino acids. The V and J ends lost 10 bases and 4 bases respectively, with 12 bases between them. This chain's CDR3 is CATQGLSDTQYF. The DNA of the CDR3 is TGTGCCACCCAGGGACTCTCAGATACGCAGTATTTT.

This sequence joins TRBV3-1 (or the pseudogene TRBV3-2) and TRBJ2-1; perhaps TRBD1 as D (5 bases). The CDR3 spans 13 residues. Germline V lookup: CDR1 LGHDT, CDR2 YNNKEL (reference sequence). V was cut by 5 bases and J by 6 bases, with 11 bases left in between. DNA of the CDR3: TGTGCCAGCAGCTCTCGAAGGGGCAATGAGCAGTTCTTC. This codes for CASSSRRGNEQFF.

CDR3 region: CASSQVWDSQETQYF. Written as DNA, the CDR3 is TGTGCCAGCAGCCAAGTGTGGGACAGCCAAGAGACCCAGTACTTC. The chain links TRBV4-2 to TRBJ2-5; the match to TRBD1 covers 7 bases. V gave up 1 base and J gave up 1 base; unmatched junction bases: 3. The CDR3 sequence is 15 residues long. Germline V gene data show CDR1 as LGHNA and CDR2 as YNFKEQ.

This chain connects TRBV29-1 to TRBJ2-1; 9 bases fit TRBD2. This CDR3 contains 14 residues. The germline V gene encodes CDR1 SQVTM and CDR2 ANQGSEA. V was pared by 6 bases and J by 9 bases, with 12 bases of the junction left unmatched. For the CDR3, the DNA is TGCAGCGTCCAGAAGCGGGAGGTCGGGGGTGAGCAGTTCTTC. Amino acids: CSVQKREVGGEQFF.

There are a few counts of this clone. This chain uses TRBV6-4 with TRBJ2-5; 12 bases map to TRBD2. Germline CDR1 reads MRHNA; CDR2 reads SNTAGT. This CDR3 is 13 amino acids long. V trimming: 4 bases; J trimming: 8 bases; junction bases outside the gene matches: 2. The DNA for the CDR3 is TGTGCCAGCAGTGCACTAGCGGGGGGCACCCAGTACTTC. Amino acids: CASSALAGGTQYF.

The gene calls are TRBV27 and TRBJ1-6, with 7 bases fitting TRBD1. Germline assignment: CDR1 MNHEY and CDR2 SMNVEV (reference sequence). The CDR3 contains 16 residues. V shed 3 bases, J shed 11 bases, and the junction held 13 bases outside the gene matches. Written as DNA, the CDR3 is TGTGCCAGCAGTTTCTCCCAGGGGGACCCTTACACACCCCTCCACTTT. This encodes CASSFSQGDPYTPLHF.

The chain carries TRBV30 and TRBJ2-7; D might be TRBD1 (7 bases). Trimming shortened V by 6 bases and J by 0 bases, and 18 bases separated the two germline ends. Germline V gene sequence: CDR1 GTSNPN, CDR2 SVGIG (reference sequence). This CDR3 is built from 15 residues. The CDR3 region is CACNARGTASYEQYF. In DNA form, the CDR3 reads TGTGCCTGCAATGCTCGGGGGACAGCCTCCTACGAGCAGTACTTC.

CDR3 DNA sequence: TGTGCCAGCAGCTTAGTGCTGGGTGTTGGGAGCTCTGGAAACACCATATATTTT. Translation: CASSLVLGVGSSGNTIYF. The J gene is TRBJ1-3, the V gene TRBV13; D call uncertain. CDR3 size: 18 residues. Trimming pared 1 base from V and 0 bases from J, leaving 16 bases between. Looked up from germline, CDR1 is PRHDT and CDR2 is FYEKMQ (reference sequence).

The V and J genes are TRBV30 and TRBJ2-7; 7 bases are shared with TRBD2. V trimming: 1 base; J trimming: 0 bases; junction bases outside the gene matches: 6. This CDR3 has 15 residues. Germline V lookup: CDR1 GTSNPN, CDR2 SVGIG (reference sequence). The CDR3 here is CAWSGASGSSYEQYF. The CDR3 DNA reads TGTGCCTGGAGTGGGGCTAGCGGAAGCTCCTACGAGCAGTACTTC.

The table lists this clone with many counts. The chain couples TRBV19 to TRBJ1-4; TRBD1 is a possible D gene (5 bases). Trimming removed 4 bases from V and 5 bases from J, with 11 bases in between. CDR3 size: 14 residues. Germline V gene sequence: CDR1 LNHDA, CDR2 SQIVND (reference sequence). The chain's CDR3 is CASSKDRRNEKLFF. In DNA form, the CDR3 reads TGTGCCAGTAGTAAAGACAGAAGAAATGAAAAACTGTTTTTT.

This clone has only a few counts. The chain recombines TRBV2 with TRBJ1-5; no clear D gene. The CDR3 sequence is 12 residues long. Germline CDR1 is SNHLY and CDR2 is FYNNEI. The germline V and J ends were trimmed by 8 bases and 0 bases, with 5 bases remaining between them. Here the CDR3 reads CASAGSNQPQHF. As DNA, the CDR3 is TGTGCCAGCGCGGGTAGCAATCAGCCCCAGCATTTT. Complete variable domain (other parts from reference TRBV2 and TRBJ1-5): EPEVTQTPSHQVTQMGQEVILRCVPISNHLYFYWYRQILGQKVEFLVSFYNNEISEKSEIFDDQFSVERPDGSNFTLKIRSTKLEDSAMYFCASAGSNQPQHFGDGTRLSIL.

Note on this clone: A much larger clone lies a single base off, so this may be a read error. Other DNA sequences in this sample translate to the same CDR3. This chain connects TRBV7-9 to TRBJ2-5; D perhaps matches TRBD1 (5 bases). The CDR3 runs 13 residues. CDR1 is SEHNR, CDR2 FQNEAQ, per germline (reference sequence). V shed 0 bases and J shed 5 bases, with 7 bases lying between them. The CDR3 is CASSLAGAETQYF. As DNA, the CDR3 is TGTGCCAGCAGCTTAGCAGGGGCGGAGACCCAGTACTTC.

CDR3 region: CASSLGGGGPLETQYF. The CDR3 DNA reads as TGCGCCAGCAGCTTGGGAGGCGGGGGCCCCCTAGAGACCCAGTACTTC. This chain links TRBV5-1 with TRBJ2-5; TRBD2 is a possible D gene (7 bases). Germline V gene data show CDR1 as SGHRS and CDR2 as YFSETQ. Trimming left V 0 bases short and J 4 bases short, with 16 bases between. CDR3 length: 16 residues. The variable domain in full, completed from reference TRBV5-1 and TRBJ2-5, reads KAGVTQTPRYLIKTRGQQVTLSCSPISGHRSVSWYQQTPGQGLQFLFEYFSETQRNKGNFPGRFSGRQFSNSRSEMNVSTLELGDSALYLCASSLGGGGPLETQYFGPGTRLLVL.

The chain has TRBV7-6 and TRBJ1-4; no reliable D call. Trimming stripped 5 bases from V and 8 bases from J, with 12 bases between. Germline CDR1 and CDR2: SGHVS and FNYEAQ. The CDR3 extends over 13 amino acids. The CDR3 DNA reads TGTGCCAGCAGCCGGGGAGTTGGAGAAAAACTGTTTTTT. Translated, it gives CASSRGVGEKLFF.

The V and J genes are TRBV11-3 and TRBJ1-1; 8 bases fit TRBD1. The CDR3 runs 18 residues. Germline CDR1 SGHNT, CDR2 YENEEA. V lost 5 bases and J lost 4; bases outside the gene matches: 18. In DNA, the CDR3 is TGTGCCAGCAGCGTCGGCGGCGACAGGGGAGTTTCGGGCACTGAAGCTTTCTTT. Protein product: CASSVGGDRGVSGTEAFF.

This chain uses TRBV10-2 with TRBJ1-2; possible D gene TRBD1, 5 bases. Germline V gene data show CDR1 as WSHSY and CDR2 as SAAADI. This CDR3 spans 14 amino acids. V was shortened by 3 bases and J by 1 base, with 9 bases between the two germline ends. The CDR3 here is CASSELRDNYGYTF. CDR3 nucleotide sequence: TGCGCCAGCAGTGAACTCAGGGATAACTATGGCTACACCTTC.